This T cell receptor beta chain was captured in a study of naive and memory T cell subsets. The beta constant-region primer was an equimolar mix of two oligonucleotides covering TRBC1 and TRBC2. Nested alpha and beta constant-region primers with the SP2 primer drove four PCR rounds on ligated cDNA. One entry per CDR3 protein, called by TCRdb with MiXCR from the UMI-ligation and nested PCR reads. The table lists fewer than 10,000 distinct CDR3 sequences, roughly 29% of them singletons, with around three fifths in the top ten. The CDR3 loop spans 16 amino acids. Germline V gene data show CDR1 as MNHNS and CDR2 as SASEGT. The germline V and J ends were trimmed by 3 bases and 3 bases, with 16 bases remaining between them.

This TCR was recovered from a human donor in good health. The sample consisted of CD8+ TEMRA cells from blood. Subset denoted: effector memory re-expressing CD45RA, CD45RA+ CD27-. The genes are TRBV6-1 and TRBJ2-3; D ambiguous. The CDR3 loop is CASSDPSVVWTDTQYF. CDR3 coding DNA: TGTGCCAGCAGTGACCCCAGCGTCGTCTGGACAGATACGCAGTATTTT.